These 15 T cell receptor beta chains originate from one sample sequenced in a study of T cell changes during pregnancy in multiple sclerosis. Assay used: immunoSEQ multiplex PCR; TCRdb lists only in-frame clones, some missing. The sample comprises more than 90,000 clones, more than 85% of which are singletons, and 2.5% to 4% rests with the top ten. The specimen was peripheral blood, collected in the second trimester of pregnancy. The receptors shown here come from a female donor with multiple sclerosis, enrolled in a pregnancy study.

This clone was found once. The chain employs TRBV7-3 and TRBJ2-2; a weak D match, TRBD1 (7 bases). The CDR3 has 15 amino acids. Germline V gene sequence: CDR1 SGHTA, CDR2 FQGTGA. V lost 2 bases and J lost 4, with 11 bases in between. CDR3 DNA: TGTGCCAGCAGCTTAGGGCAGGGGGGCACCGGGGAGCTGTTTTTT. Residues: CASSLGQGGTGELFF.

V and J are TRBV25-1 and TRBJ1-4; a weak D match, TRBD1 (5 bases). Trimming removed 1 base from V and 2 bases from J, with 8 bases in between. Looked up from germline, CDR1 is MGHDK and CDR2 is SYGVNS. The CDR3 loop spans 15 amino acids. CDR3 loop: CASSELGQTNEKLFF. DNA for the CDR3: TGTGCCAGCAGTGAATTGGGGCAGACTAATGAAAAACTGTTTTTT. The full variable domain, completed using reference TRBV25-1 and TRBJ1-4, is EADIYQTPRYLVIGTGKKITLECSQTMGHDKMYWYQQDPGMELHLIHYSYGVNSTEKGDLSSESTVSRIRTEHFPLTLESARPSHTSQYLCASSELGQTNEKLFFGSGTQLSVL.

The V call is TRBV19, the J call TRBJ1-5; D call uncertain. Trimming cost V 5 bases and J 7 bases, with 18 bases left between them. Germline-derived CDR1 and CDR2 are LNHDA and SQIVND (reference sequence). This CDR3 is 15 amino acids long. CDR3 DNA sequence: TGTGCCAGTAGTCCCGGGGAAAGGGCCGCACAGCCCCAGCATTTT. Translated, it gives CASSPGERAAQPQHF.

The rearrangement uses TRBV5-6 and TRBJ2-7; D is possibly TRBD2 (6 bases). Germline assignment: CDR1 SGHDT and CDR2 YYEEEE. The V and J ends lost 3 bases and 3 bases respectively, with 22 bases between them. This CDR3 contains 17 residues. The DNA of the CDR3 is TGTGCCAGCAGCTCTTCTAGCGCAGGAACTTTTTTCTACGAGCAGTACTTC. It yields the protein CASSSSSAGTFFYEQYF.

The chain employs TRBV9 and TRBJ2-3; tentative D call: TRBD2 (5 bases). Germline CDR1 is SGDLS and CDR2 is YYNGEE. The CDR3 covers 16 residues. V lost 0 bases, J lost 1 base, and 12 bases lay in between. The CDR3 sequence: CASSVVSGFGTDTQYF. DNA of the CDR3: TGTGCCAGCAGCGTAGTTTCGGGGTTCGGCACAGATACGCAGTATTTT.

This clone was seen a single time. The gene calls are TRBV7-9 and TRBJ2-1, with 9 bases lining up with TRBD1. In germline, CDR1 is SEHNR, CDR2 FQNEAQ (reference sequence). The CDR3 is 16 amino acids. The J segment lost 8 bases and the V segment lost 6 bases, leaving 14 bases of the junction unmatched. The CDR3 here is CASSRLPGQGPDEQFF. The CDR3 bases are TGTGCCAGCAGTCGCCTCCCGGGACAGGGCCCCGATGAGCAGTTCTTC.

V is TRBV11-1 and J is TRBJ2-3; TRBD1 aligns across 7 bases. Germline V gene lookup returns CDR1 SGHAT and CDR2 FQDESV (reference sequence). Losses at the gene ends were 5 bases for V and 4 bases for J; bases not matched to a gene: 15. The CDR3 loop spans 17 amino acids. The CDR3 here is CASSLSLGDSYSDTQYF. The CDR3 nucleotides are TGTGCCAGCAGCCTCTCCTTAGGGGACAGTTATTCAGATACGCAGTATTTT.

This rearrangement joins TRBV7-9 to TRBJ2-1; possible D gene TRBD1, 5 bases. Germline V gene sequence: CDR1 SEHNR, CDR2 FQNEAQ (reference sequence). Trimming removed 3 bases from V and 5 bases from J, with 11 bases in between. The length of the CDR3 is 14 residues. The CDR3 region has the DNA TGTGCCAGCAGCTTCAGACAGCCAGACAATGAGCAGTTCTTC. It is translated as CASSFRQPDNEQFF.

This clone has just a few counts. The CDR3 DNA sequence: TGTGCTGCGGGGGATAGCTCCTACAATGAGCAGTTCTTC. This translates into CAAGDSSYNEQFF. The gene calls are TRBV27 and TRBJ2-1; TRBD2 matches at 7 bases. The CDR3 runs 13 residues. Germline CDR1 and CDR2: MNHEY and SMNVEV (reference sequence).

The chain is built from TRBV5-4 and TRBJ2-1; 9 positions agree with TRBD2. Looked up from germline, CDR1 is SGHNT and CDR2 is YYREEE (reference sequence). Trimming removed 4 bases from V and 7 bases from J; junction bases left unmatched: 9. The CDR3 sequence is 15 residues long. CDR3 DNA: TGTGCCAGCAGCGAGGGGCTAGCGGGACCTAATGAGCAGTTCTTC. Its protein product is CASSEGLAGPNEQFF.

This chain links TRBV11-2 with TRBJ2-5; 15 nucleotides line up with TRBD2. Per germline, CDR1 SGHAT and CDR2 FQNNGV. The CDR3 sequence is 19 residues long. V gave up 6 bases and J gave up 1 base; unmatched junction bases: 12. DNA for the CDR3: TGTGCCAGCAGTCCACCCGGGACTAGCGGGAGGCGCGCCCAAGAGACCCAGTACTTC. Its protein product is CASSPPGTSGRRAQETQYF.

This chain connects TRBV6-5 to TRBJ2-2; D perhaps matches TRBD2 (6 bases). Trimming cost V 2 bases and J 3 bases, with 7 bases left between them. CDR1 and CDR2 from the germline V gene are MNHEY and SVGAGI. CDR3 length equals 14 residues. The CDR3 nucleotides are TGTGCCAGCAGTTACGGGGGGTACACCGGGGAGCTGTTTTTT. Protein product: CASSYGGYTGELFF.

The chain employs TRBV15 and TRBJ2-1, with D perhaps matching TRBD2 (7 bases). The CDR3 length is 17 residues. Germline CDR1 is LNHNV and CDR2 is YYDKDF (reference sequence). The ends were cut back, 1 base at V and 4 bases at J, with 17 bases in the middle. The CDR3 protein is CATSRGGGGTLYNEQFF. In nucleotides, the CDR3 is TGTGCCACCAGCAGAGGGGGGGGCGGGACACTGTACAATGAGCAGTTCTTC.

The V call is TRBV15, the J call TRBJ2-7, with a weak D call TRBD1 (5 bases). The CDR3 totals 14 residues. Trimming shortened V by 1 base and J by 3 bases, and 10 bases separated the two germline ends. Germline V CDR1 and CDR2: LNHNV, YYDKDF (reference sequence). The CDR3 sequence is CATSRAKGYYEQYF. DNA for the CDR3: TGTGCCACCAGCAGAGCGAAGGGGTACTACGAGCAGTACTTC.

The gene calls are TRBV28 and TRBJ2-5; TRBD2 matches at 7 bases. The CDR3 is 15 residues long. The V segment lost 7 bases and the J segment 5 bases; nucleotides outside the gene matches: 13. Looked up from germline, CDR1 is MDHEN and CDR2 is SYDVKM. CDR3 sequence: CASTPGLAGAETQYF. The CDR3 DNA sequence: TGTGCCAGCACTCCTGGGTTGGCGGGAGCGGAGACCCAGTACTTC. Combining the CDR3 with reference TRBV28 and TRBJ2-5 gives the whole variable domain DVKVTQSSRYLVKRTGEKVFLECVQDMDHENMFWYRQDPGLGLRLIYFSYDVKMKEKGDIPEGYSVSREKKERFSLILESASTNQTSMYLCASTPGLAGAETQYFGPGTRLLVL.